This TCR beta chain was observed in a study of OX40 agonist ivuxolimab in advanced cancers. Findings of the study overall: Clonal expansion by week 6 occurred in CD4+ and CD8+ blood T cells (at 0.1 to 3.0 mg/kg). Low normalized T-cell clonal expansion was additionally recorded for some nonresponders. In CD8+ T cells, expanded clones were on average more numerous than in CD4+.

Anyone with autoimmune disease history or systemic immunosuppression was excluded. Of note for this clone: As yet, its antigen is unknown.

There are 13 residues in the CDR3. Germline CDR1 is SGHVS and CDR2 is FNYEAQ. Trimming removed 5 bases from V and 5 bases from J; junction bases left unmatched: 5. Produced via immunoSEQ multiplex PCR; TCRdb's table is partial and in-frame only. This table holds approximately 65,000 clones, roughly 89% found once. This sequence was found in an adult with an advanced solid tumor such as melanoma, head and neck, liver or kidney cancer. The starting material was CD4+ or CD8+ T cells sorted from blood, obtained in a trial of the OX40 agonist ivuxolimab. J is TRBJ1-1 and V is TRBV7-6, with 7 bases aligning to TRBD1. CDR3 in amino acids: CASSPQGGTEAFF. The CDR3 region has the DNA TGTGCCAGCAGCCCCCAGGGGGGGACTGAAGCTTTCTTT.